This T cell receptor beta chain was found in a study of monozygotic twins with inflammatory bowel disease. On this clonotype itself: The antigen is undetermined.

Study-wide results and limits: Among T cells, the various subtypes were not distinguishable. Relative to healthy twins, IBD patients had fewer clonotypes in common with others, a gap that was especially apparent with disease activity. Healthy co-twins exceeded IBD patients in TCRbeta diversity as measured by inverse Simpson.

The CDR3 is made up of 16 amino acids. From germline, CDR1 is LNHDA and CDR2 SQIVND (reference sequence). Template switching appended UMIs that held a 6-nucleotide sample barcode. TCRdb reprocessed the 5' RACE reads, with one entry per CDR3 protein and no DNA. This sample's table has about 140,000 distinct CDR3 sequences. The rearrangement uses TRBV19 and TRBJ2-1; TCRdb's D call, TRBD1, is unchecked because there is no DNA. Specimen: blood. This TCR derives from a human donor with ulcerative colitis or Crohn's disease, or a healthy co-twin of an affected twin (not recorded which). The CDR3 region is CASGPLGTAPYNEQFF.